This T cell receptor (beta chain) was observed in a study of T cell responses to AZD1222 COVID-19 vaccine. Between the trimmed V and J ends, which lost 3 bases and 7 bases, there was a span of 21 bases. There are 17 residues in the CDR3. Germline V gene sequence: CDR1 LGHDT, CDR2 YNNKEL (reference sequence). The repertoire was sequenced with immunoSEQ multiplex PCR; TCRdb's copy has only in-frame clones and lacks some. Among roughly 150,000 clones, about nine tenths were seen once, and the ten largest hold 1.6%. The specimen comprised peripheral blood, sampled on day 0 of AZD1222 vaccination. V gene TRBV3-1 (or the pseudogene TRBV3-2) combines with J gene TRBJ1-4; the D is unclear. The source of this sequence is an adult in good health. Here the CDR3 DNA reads TGTGCCAGCAGCCATTCAAGAAGTAGGGAGGTGGGTGAAAAACTGTTTTTT. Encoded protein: CASSHSRSREVGEKLFF.